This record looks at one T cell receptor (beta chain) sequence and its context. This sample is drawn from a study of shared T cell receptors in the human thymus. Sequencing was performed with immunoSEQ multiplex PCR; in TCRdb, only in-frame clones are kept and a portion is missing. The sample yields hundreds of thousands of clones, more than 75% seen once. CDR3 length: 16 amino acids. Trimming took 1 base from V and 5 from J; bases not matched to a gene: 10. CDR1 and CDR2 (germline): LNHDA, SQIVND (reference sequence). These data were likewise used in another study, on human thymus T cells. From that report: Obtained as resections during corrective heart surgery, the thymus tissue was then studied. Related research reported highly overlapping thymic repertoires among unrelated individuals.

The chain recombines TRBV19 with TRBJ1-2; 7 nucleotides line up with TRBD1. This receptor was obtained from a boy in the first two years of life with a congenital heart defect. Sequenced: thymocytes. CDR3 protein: CASSIGGDRYFYGYTF. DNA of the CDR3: TGTGCCAGTAGTATAGGGGGGGACAGATACTTTTATGGCTACACCTTC.